Shown below are 7 T cell receptor beta chains from a single sample sequenced in a study of T cell responses to AZD1222 COVID-19 vaccine (dated by TCRdb to about 2021). The library was built by means of the immunoSEQ multiplex PCR assay. The table was pulled from immuneACCESS by TCRdb, which kept in-frame rearrangements only. Such tables lose some clones; where checked, under half of the loss comes from unresolved V genes, and the rest has no known cause. Here the sample has 90,000 to 150,000 clones; roughly 90% occur a single time. The leading ten clones occupy roughly 7% of the sample. The sample's time point label, in plain terms: about 28 days (+/-7) after the second vaccine dose. Sequencing used peripheral blood, obtained 28 days after the second AZD1222 dose. These TCRs come from an adult who received the AZD1222 COVID-19 vaccine.

CDR3 DNA sequence: TGTGCCAGCAGTAGGAGCGGGACGGGAAACACCATATATTTT. It encodes CASSRSGTGNTIYF. The chain joins TRBV28 to TRBJ1-3; perhaps TRBD1 as D (5 bases). Per germline, CDR1 MDHEN and CDR2 SYDVKM. V lost 5 bases and J 4 bases, leaving 12 bases between the germline ends. The CDR3 runs to 14 residues.

The chain has TRBV29-1 and TRBJ2-7; TRBD1 matches at 9 bases. This CDR3 is built from 13 residues. The V segment lost 8 bases and the J segment 3 bases; nucleotides outside the gene matches: 8. Germline CDR1 and CDR2: SQVTM and ANQGSEA. This CDR3 reads CSPGGTGIYEQYF. The CDR3 nucleotides are TGCAGCCCCGGGGGGACAGGGATCTACGAGCAGTACTTC.

The genes are TRBV5-6 and TRBJ1-2; D perhaps matches TRBD1 (5 bases). The CDR3 extends over 14 amino acids. Germline V lookup: CDR1 SGHDT, CDR2 YYEEEE. With 4 bases removed from V and 2 bases from J, the gap between germline ends came to 12 bases. The CDR3: CASSPGGGNYGYTF. The CDR3 DNA sequence: TGTGCCAGCAGCCCCGGGGGGGGAAACTATGGCTACACCTTC.

This chain links TRBV6-2 or TRBV6-3 with TRBJ1-5, with TRBD1 as a possible D gene (6 bases). Trimming pared 6 bases from V and 7 bases from J, leaving 16 bases between. The CDR3 loop spans 14 amino acids. Germline CDR1 reads MNHEY; CDR2 reads SVGEGT. CDR3 bases: TGTGCCAGCAGCCCTGCGGGGGCCGAGCAGCCCCAGCATTTT. Residues: CASSPAGAEQPQHF.

This clone was observed a single time. The chain links TRBV5-4 to TRBJ2-3; perhaps TRBD2 as D (6 bases). Trimming cost V 3 bases and J 0 bases, with 14 bases left between them. Germline V gene sequence: CDR1 SGHNT, CDR2 YYREEE (reference sequence). CDR3 length: 16 residues. The CDR3 DNA reads TGTGCCAGCAGCTCAGCCAAGGCGGGGAGCACAGATACGCAGTATTTT. Its translation is CASSSAKAGSTDTQYF.

This chain joins TRBV7-2 and TRBJ2-5; a weak D match, TRBD2 (6 bases). The germline V and J ends were trimmed by 5 bases and 2 bases, with 18 bases remaining between them. This CDR3 comprises 16 residues. Germline V CDR1 and CDR2: SGHTA, FQGNSA. This CDR3 reads CASSKRPGTSQETQYF. The CDR3 nucleotides are TGTGCCAGCAGCAAGCGCCCAGGGACTTCGCAAGAGACCCAGTACTTC.

The J gene is TRBJ2-3, the V gene TRBV30, with 7 bases aligning to TRBD1. CDR3 size: 19 residues. Germline CDR1 reads GTSNPN; CDR2 reads SVGIG (reference sequence). After removal of 0 bases from V and 4 bases from J, the junction contained 19 bases not matched to a gene. The CDR3 loop is CAWSVIGGGRGVVADTQYF. CDR3 sequence (DNA): TGTGCCTGGAGTGTCATAGGGGGCGGACGGGGAGTCGTTGCAGATACGCAGTATTTT. Full variable domain (remainder filled in from reference TRBV30 and TRBJ2-3): SQTIHQWPATLVQPVGSPLSLECTVEGTSNPNLYWYRQAAGRGLQLLFYSVGIGQISSEVPQNLSASRPQDRQFILSSKKLLLSDSGFYLCAWSVIGGGRGVVADTQYFGPGTRLTVL.